The 14 T cell receptor beta chains in this list originate from one sample, sequenced in a study of T cells in women clearing cervical HPV infection. Measured with immunoSEQ multiplex PCR; TCRdb has only the in-frame clones, and not every one. The sample includes about 23,000 clones. Sequences were obtained from blood buffy coat. These TCRs come from a woman between 18 and 75 years old with a cervical HPV16 infection that either progressed to CIN3+ or cleared (not recorded which).

Of note for this clone: The CDR3 end falls 3 residues outside the read, so it is completed with the germline J gene. The chain recombines TRBV7-8 with TRBJ1-5; 7 nucleotides align to TRBD1. Germline V gene sequence: CDR1 SGHVS, CDR2 FQNEAQ. The CDR3 runs 15 residues. The CDR3 bases that were read are TGTGCCAGCAGCTTATCCCAGGGGGTAACAGATCCC. This sequence encodes CASSLSQGVTDP. The CDR3 as a whole reads CASSLSQGVTDPQHF.

Of note for this clone: The read ends 3 residues early relative to the CDR3; the germline J gene fills the gap. This rearrangement joins TRBV12-3 or TRBV12-4 to TRBJ2-1; 14 bases align to TRBD2. V trimming: 7 bases; J trimming: 7 bases; junction bases outside the gene matches: 6. There are 15 residues in the CDR3. CDR3 DNA, as far as it was read: TGTGCCAGCATGCCGGGACTAGCGGGGGAGAATGAG. Protein product: CASMPGLAGENE. The full CDR3 is CASMPGLAGENEQFF.

A note on this clone: The CDR3 goes on 3 residues after the read ends, and that part is filled in from the germline J gene. The genes are TRBV12-5 and TRBJ1-1; D remains unclear. CDR1 is LGHNT and CDR2 is FRNRAP in the germline V gene. The CDR3 contains 13 residues. The V gene lost 7 bases and the J gene lost 4 bases, with 13 bases spanning the gap. The CDR3 loop reads CASEPGLVTEAFF. Incomplete CDR3 DNA: TGTGCTAGTGAGCCAGGTCTGGTCACTGAA.

Notes on this clone: The CDR3 end is not reached by the read, which stops 3 residues before it; the germline J gene fills it in. This chain uses TRBV30 with TRBJ2-2; 14 nucleotides align to TRBD2. The CDR3 is made up of 21 amino acids. Trimming cost V 1 base and J 5 bases; bases outside gene matches: 18. Per the germline V gene, CDR1 is GTSNPN and CDR2 is SVGIG (reference sequence). The part of the CDR3 DNA that was read is TGTGCCTGGAGTGACCTCAAAACCGGGACTAGCGGGGGATACCCGACCGGGGAG. Protein sequence: CAWSDLKTGTSGGYPTGE. The full-length CDR3 reads as CAWSDLKTGTSGGYPTGELFF.

About this clone itself: The read is 3 residues too short to cover the CDR3 end, so that end is filled in from the germline J gene. The chain combines TRBV5-1 with TRBJ2-1, with a tentative D call TRBD1 (5 bases). The germline V gene encodes CDR1 SGHRS and CDR2 YFSETQ. This CDR3 is built from 13 residues. Trimming removed 2 bases at V and 5 bases at J, with 8 bases between. The CDR3 sequence: CASSFGANNEQFF. The sequenced CDR3 bases are TGCGCCAGCAGCTTTGGGGCCAACAATGAG.

About this clone: The CDR3 end lies 3 residues beyond the end of the read and is filled in from the germline J gene. The V and J genes are TRBV7-2 and TRBJ2-7; D ambiguous. The germline V gene has CDR1 SGHTA and CDR2 FQGNSA. The CDR3 spans 14 residues. Between the trimmed V and J ends, which lost 1 base and 4 bases, there was a span of 11 bases. The CDR3 protein is CASSLGGSYYEQYF. CDR3 DNA, as far as it was read: TGTGCCAGCAGCTTAGGTGGCAGTTATTACGAG. Full variable domain (rest looked up from reference TRBV7-2 and TRBJ2-7): GAGVSQSPSNKVTEKGKDVELRCDPISGHTALYWYRQSLGQGLEFLIYFQGNSAPDKSGLPSDRFSAERTGGSVSTLTIQRTQQEDSAVYLCASSLGGSYYEQYFGPGTRLTVT.

Regarding this clone: The sequenced fragment ends 3 residues before the CDR3 boundary, so the rest is inferred from the germline J gene. V is TRBV20-1 and J is TRBJ2-2; TRBD1 matches at 9 bases. V lost 6 bases to trimming and J lost 7 bases; unmatched junction nucleotides: 9. The CDR3 length is 14 residues. Germline values: CDR1 DFQATT, CDR2 SNEGSKA (reference sequence). CDR3 DNA, as far as it was read: TGCAGTGCCCTTACGACAGGGGGTAGCGGGGAG. Its protein product is CSALTTGGSGE. The entire CDR3 protein is CSALTTGGSGELFF.

Remarks on this clone: The sequence runs out 3 residues before the end of the CDR3; the remainder is reconstructed from the germline J gene. The chain links TRBV10-2 to TRBJ1-4, with 9 bases lining up with TRBD1. With V trimmed by 6 bases and J by 2 bases, 4 bases remained unmatched. CDR1 and CDR2 (germline): WSHSY, SAAADI. The CDR3 runs to 15 residues. The CDR3 spells CASRRDRGTNEKLFF. Partial CDR3 DNA: TGCGCCAGCAGGAGAGACAGGGGGACTAATGAAAAA.

With respect to this clone: The read falls 3 residues short of the CDR3 end, and the missing part is taken from the germline J gene. The genes are TRBV12-3 or TRBV12-4 and TRBJ2-7; 9 bases agree with TRBD1. J lost 0 bases, V lost 5 bases, and 5 bases had no gene match. The CDR3 loop spans 15 amino acids. The sequenced part of the CDR3 DNA is TGTGCCAGCAGTCCATTGACAGGGGGCTCCTACGAG. This codes for CASSPLTGGSYE. The whole CDR3 region reads CASSPLTGGSYEQYF.

This clone counts as medium-sized (0.01 to 0.1%) by frequency. With the read ending 3 residues before the CDR3 end, the germline J gene is used to fill in that end. The chain employs TRBV14 and TRBJ2-7, with 8 bases aligning to TRBD2. CDR3 length: 16 residues. Per germline, CDR1 SGHDN and CDR2 FVKESK. V was pared by 2 bases and J by 2 bases, with 8 bases of the junction left unmatched. The CDR3 here is CASSQLPGLGPYEQYF. The CDR3 DNA, read in part, is TGTGCCAGCAGCCAACTTCCGGGACTAGGTCCCTACGAG.

Worth noting for this clone: The sequence runs out 3 residues before the end of the CDR3; the remainder is reconstructed from the germline J gene. The V call is TRBV7-2, the J call TRBJ2-3; a possible D gene is TRBD2 (5 bases). V was cut by 5 bases and J by 1 base, with 10 bases left in between. CDR1 and CDR2 from the germline V gene are SGHTA and FQGNSA. The CDR3 contains 14 residues. CDR3 in amino acids: CASSPFSGTDTQYF. The CDR3 bases that were read are TGTGCCAGCAGCCCTTTTAGCGGCACAGATACG. Full variable domain (rest looked up from reference TRBV7-2 and TRBJ2-3): GAGVSQSPSNKVTEKGKDVELRCDPISGHTALYWYRQSLGQGLEFLIYFQGNSAPDKSGLPSDRFSAERTGGSVSTLTIQRTQQEDSAVYLCASSPFSGTDTQYFGPGTRLTVL.

Comment on this clone: The CDR3 end is not reached by the read, which stops 3 residues before it; the germline J gene fills it in. The V gene is TRBV4-2, the J gene TRBJ2-7, with 8 positions matching TRBD1. The V gene end was trimmed by 3 bases and the J gene end by 4 bases; junction bases not matched to a gene: 5. Looked up from germline, CDR1 is LGHNA and CDR2 is YNFKEQ. This CDR3 comprises 14 residues. Partial CDR3 DNA: TGTGCCAGCAGCCAGAGACAGGGGATATACGAG. This sequence encodes CASSQRQGIYE. In full, the CDR3 is CASSQRQGIYEQYF.

Comment on this clone: The read falls 3 residues short of the CDR3 end, and the missing part is taken from the germline J gene. The rearrangement joins TRBV6-2 or TRBV6-3 to TRBJ1-6; 7 nucleotides match TRBD1. CDR3 size: 15 residues. V lost 6 bases to trimming and J lost 6 bases; unmatched junction nucleotides: 8. CDR1 and CDR2 from the germline V gene are MNHEY and SVGEGT. The part of the CDR3 DNA that was read is TGTGCCAGCAGGCACGACGGACAGGCTAATTCACCC. It yields the protein CASRHDGQANSP. The complete CDR3 reads CASRHDGQANSPLHF.

With regard to this clone: Read coverage stops 3 residues before the CDR3 terminus; the germline J gene supplies the remainder. This rearrangement joins TRBV5-8 to TRBJ1-5, with TRBD1 matching over 9 bases. The junction had 5 bases not matched to a gene; V was cut back by 0 bases and J by 7 bases. This CDR3 has 15 amino acids. Germline V gives CDR1 SGHTS, CDR2 YDEGEE. The sequenced part of the CDR3 DNA is TGTGCCAGCAGCTTGGTAGGGACAGGGAGGCAGCCC. Translating gives CASSLVGTGRQP. The whole CDR3 sequence is CASSLVGTGRQPQHF. The complete variable domain, with remaining parts taken from reference TRBV5-8 and TRBJ1-5, reads EAGVTQSPTHLIKTRGQQATLRCSPISGHTSVYWYQQALGLGLQFLLWYDEGEERNRGNFPPRFSGRQFPNYSSELNVNALELEDSALYLCASSLVGTGRQPQHFGDGTRLSIL.